These T cell receptor beta chains were read from a single sample in a study of T-cell memory formation after mild COVID-19. MiXCR, applied by TCRdb to the 5' RACE reads, yields one record per CDR3 protein. Of under 450,000 distinct CDR3 sequences listed, approximately 15% are singletons. The specimen was PBMCs or a T cell subset sorted from them (not recorded which). The receptors shown here come from a man younger than 35 who had mild COVID-19 (a few samples of this study predate the infection). Cell type and time point are not known. Both conserved end residues are part of each CDR3. A D gene is named only where the DNA matches it firmly. The listing skips clone size in some rows; elsewhere it reads once, few, many or a size class.

abundance: -
v_gene: TRBV9
d_gene: -
j_gene: TRBJ1-1
CDR3aa: CASSVYMNTEAFF
CDR3nt: TGTGCCAGCAGCGTTTATATGAACACTGAAGCTTTCTTT

abundance: few
v_gene: TRBV7-9
d_gene: TRBD1
j_gene: TRBJ2-3
CDR3aa: CASRRGTGHTDTQYF
CDR3nt: TGTGCCAGCAGACGGGGGACAGGGCACACAGATACGCAGTATTTT

abundance: -
v_gene: TRBV7-9
d_gene: TRBD2
j_gene: TRBJ2-7
CDR3aa: CASSGGGAGAAYEQYF
CDR3nt: TGTGCCAGCAGCGGAGGGGGAGCGGGGGCGGCCTACGAGCAGTACTTC

abundance: few
v_gene: TRBV5-1
d_gene: TRBD2
j_gene: TRBJ2-5
CDR3aa: CASSPVGGEGETQYF
CDR3nt: TGCGCCAGCAGCCCAGTGGGAGGGGAAGGGGAGACCCAGTACTTC

abundance: few
v_gene: TRBV6-1
d_gene: TRBD1
j_gene: TRBJ1-2
CDR3aa: CASSEPTGGNYGYTF
CDR3nt: TGTGCCAGCAGTGAACCAACAGGGGGGAACTATGGCTACACCTTC

abundance: few
v_gene: TRBV6-2/TRBV6-3
d_gene: -
j_gene: TRBJ2-5
CDR3aa: CASTQLSGGKETQYF
CDR3nt: TGTGCCAGCACCCAACTGAGCGGTGGAAAGGAGACCCAGTACTTC

abundance: -
v_gene: TRBV7-3
d_gene: -
j_gene: TRBJ2-3
CDR3aa: CASSPGDRTDTQYF
CDR3nt: TGTGCCAGCAGCCCGGGGGACAGAACAGATACGCAGTATTTT

abundance: -
v_gene: TRBV5-1
d_gene: TRBD1
j_gene: TRBJ1-2
CDR3aa: CASSLGGQGYGYTF
CDR3nt: TGCGCCAGCAGCTTGGGGGGACAGGGGTATGGCTACACCTTC

abundance: few
v_gene: TRBV4-3
d_gene: -
j_gene: TRBJ1-4
CDR3aa: CASRTEALGEKLFF
CDR3nt: TGCGCCAGCAGAACCGAAGCCCTGGGGGAAAAACTGTTTTTT

abundance: -
v_gene: TRBV7-2
d_gene: -
j_gene: TRBJ1-4
CDR3aa: CASSLFFNEKLFF
CDR3nt: TGTGCCAGCAGCTTATTCTTTAATGAAAAACTGTTTTTT

abundance: few
v_gene: TRBV5-4
d_gene: -
j_gene: TRBJ1-5
CDR3aa: CASSSGGRNQPQHF
CDR3nt: TGTGCCAGCAGCTCTGGAGGGAGAAATCAGCCCCAGCATTTT

abundance: few
v_gene: TRBV28
d_gene: TRBD1
j_gene: TRBJ1-4
CDR3aa: CASSPTGGSREKLFF
CDR3nt: TGTGCCAGCAGTCCAACAGGGGGCTCAAGAGAAAAACTGTTTTTT

abundance: few
v_gene: TRBV20-1
d_gene: -
j_gene: TRBJ2-2
CDR3aa: CSARWGNTGELFF
CDR3nt: TGCAGTGCTAGGTGGGGGAACACCGGGGAGCTGTTTTTT

abundance: many
v_gene: TRBV5-1
d_gene: -
j_gene: TRBJ1-4
CDR3aa: CASSLRGVTNEKLFF
CDR3nt: TGCGCCAGCAGCCTGAGGGGGGTCACTAATGAAAAACTGTTTTTT

abundance: few
v_gene: TRBV7-9
d_gene: TRBD1
j_gene: TRBJ1-1
CDR3aa: CASSYDRGTEAFF
CDR3nt: TGTGCCAGCAGTTACGACAGGGGCACTGAAGCTTTCTTT

abundance: -
v_gene: TRBV5-1
d_gene: -
j_gene: TRBJ1-2
CDR3aa: CASSLETGMTYGYTF
CDR3nt: TGCGCCAGCAGCTTGGAAACGGGGATGACCTATGGCTACACCTTC

abundance: few
v_gene: TRBV2
d_gene: -
j_gene: TRBJ1-5
CDR3aa: CASSGQINQPQHF
CDR3nt: TGTGCCAGCAGTGGACAGATCAATCAGCCCCAGCATTTT

abundance: few
v_gene: TRBV7-2
d_gene: TRBD1
j_gene: TRBJ2-3
CDR3aa: CASSPHRDRGRDTQYF
CDR3nt: TGTGCCAGCAGCCCCCACCGGGACAGGGGGCGAGATACGCAGTATTTT

abundance: few
v_gene: TRBV4-2
d_gene: TRBD1
j_gene: TRBJ2-7
CDR3aa: CASSQGTGDPYEQYF
CDR3nt: TGTGCCAGCAGCCAAGGGACAGGGGACCCCTACGAGCAGTACTTC

abundance: -
v_gene: TRBV5-8
d_gene: TRBD1
j_gene: TRBJ2-7
CDR3aa: CASGTRDSYTYEQYF
CDR3nt: TGTGCCAGCGGCACCCGGGACAGTTATACCTACGAGCAGTACTTC

abundance: many
v_gene: TRBV12-3/TRBV12-4
d_gene: -
j_gene: TRBJ2-5
CDR3aa: CASSSGAQETQYF
CDR3nt: TGTGCCAGCAGCTCCGGGGCCCAAGAGACCCAGTACTTC

abundance: -
v_gene: TRBV20-1
d_gene: -
j_gene: TRBJ2-7
CDR3aa: CSARVLDSYEQYF
CDR3nt: TGCAGTGCTAGGGTGCTAGACTCCTACGAGCAGTACTTC

abundance: -
v_gene: TRBV7-2
d_gene: -
j_gene: TRBJ2-3
CDR3aa: CASSLATTQYF
CDR3nt: TGTGCCAGCAGCTTAGCAACCACGCAGTATTTT

abundance: few
v_gene: TRBV5-1
d_gene: -
j_gene: TRBJ1-1
CDR3aa: CASSLIDRWGTEAFF
CDR3nt: TGCGCCAGCAGCCTTATCGACAGGTGGGGCACTGAAGCTTTCTTT

abundance: many
v_gene: TRBV4-3
d_gene: -
j_gene: TRBJ2-1
CDR3aa: CASSHRSGNEQFF
CDR3nt: TGCGCCAGCAGCCATCGATCGGGCAATGAGCAGTTCTTC

abundance: few
v_gene: TRBV6-5
d_gene: TRBD2
j_gene: TRBJ2-7
CDR3aa: CASSLLALRAYEQYF
CDR3nt: TGTGCCAGCAGCTTACTAGCGCTTAGAGCCTACGAGCAGTACTTC

abundance: -
v_gene: TRBV5-1
d_gene: -
j_gene: TRBJ1-1
CDR3aa: CASSLSPADPSRTEAFF
CDR3nt: TGCGCCAGCAGCTTGAGTCCGGCCGACCCTAGTCGCACTGAAGCTTTCTTT

abundance: few
v_gene: TRBV6-1
d_gene: -
j_gene: TRBJ2-3
CDR3aa: CASSESTHTDTQYF
CDR3nt: TGTGCCAGCAGTGAGTCGACCCACACAGATACGCAGTATTTT

abundance: -
v_gene: TRBV6-2/TRBV6-3
d_gene: -
j_gene: TRBJ1-1
CDR3aa: CASSSSAENTEAFF
CDR3nt: TGTGCCAGCAGTTCCTCGGCCGAGAACACTGAAGCTTTCTTT

abundance: -
v_gene: TRBV6-2/TRBV6-3
d_gene: -
j_gene: TRBJ1-1
CDR3aa: CASKGGNTEAFF
CDR3nt: TGTGCCAGCAAGGGCGGGAACACTGAAGCTTTCTTT

abundance: -
v_gene: TRBV6-2/TRBV6-3
d_gene: -
j_gene: TRBJ1-4
CDR3aa: CASSYSRRGEKLFF
CDR3nt: TGTGCCAGCAGTTATTCCAGGAGGGGTGAAAAACTGTTTTTT

abundance: -
v_gene: TRBV11-2
d_gene: -
j_gene: TRBJ1-2
CDR3aa: CASSSGSNYGYTF
CDR3nt: TGTGCCAGCAGCTCAGGGTCCAACTATGGCTACACCTTC

abundance: few
v_gene: TRBV7-3
d_gene: TRBD2
j_gene: TRBJ2-5
CDR3aa: CASSLAGGIGETQYF
CDR3nt: TGTGCCAGCAGCCTAGCGGGGGGGATAGGGGAGACCCAGTACTTC

abundance: few
v_gene: TRBV25-1
d_gene: -
j_gene: TRBJ2-2
CDR3aa: CASSEWGTQGGELFF
CDR3nt: TGTGCCAGCAGTGAATGGGGAACCCAGGGCGGGGAGCTGTTTTTT

abundance: few
v_gene: TRBV7-2
d_gene: -
j_gene: TRBJ2-6
CDR3aa: CASSVDGAIGANVLTF
CDR3nt: TGTGCCAGCAGCGTGGACGGAGCAATCGGGGCCAACGTCCTGACTTTC

abundance: -
v_gene: TRBV5-5
d_gene: TRBD2
j_gene: TRBJ2-5
CDR3aa: CASSFGGTSGGAVETQYF
CDR3nt: TGTGCCAGCAGCTTCGGTGGGACTAGCGGGGGGGCGGTAGAGACCCAGTACTTC

abundance: -
v_gene: TRBV7-9
d_gene: -
j_gene: TRBJ2-7
CDR3aa: CASQGGPYEQYF
CDR3nt: TGTGCCAGCCAAGGTGGCCCCTACGAGCAGTACTTC

abundance: -
v_gene: TRBV20-1
d_gene: -
j_gene: TRBJ1-3
CDR3aa: CSARDMDPSGNTIYF
CDR3nt: TGCAGTGCTAGAGATATGGACCCCTCTGGAAACACCATATATTTT

abundance: -
v_gene: TRBV4-3
d_gene: -
j_gene: TRBJ2-7
CDR3aa: CASSHEGATYEQYF
CDR3nt: TGCGCCAGCAGCCATGAAGGGGCGACCTACGAGCAGTACTTC

abundance: many
v_gene: TRBV11-2
d_gene: TRBD1
j_gene: TRBJ1-2
CDR3aa: CASSPMGQNYGYTF
CDR3nt: TGTGCCAGCAGCCCCATGGGACAGAACTATGGCTACACCTTC

abundance: -
v_gene: TRBV6-6
d_gene: -
j_gene: TRBJ1-2
CDR3aa: CASSGQLLYGYTF
CDR3nt: TGTGCCAGCAGTGGACAGTTACTTTATGGCTACACCTTC

abundance: -
v_gene: TRBV20-1
d_gene: -
j_gene: TRBJ1-1
CDR3aa: CSLWGSATEAFF
CDR3nt: TGCAGTCTGTGGGGCTCGGCCACTGAAGCTTTCTTT

abundance: -
v_gene: TRBV21-1
d_gene: -
j_gene: TRBJ2-1
CDR3aa: CASGPLGGCYNEQFF
CDR3nt: TGTGCCAGCGGCCCATTAGGGGGCTGCTACAATGAGCAGTTCTTC

abundance: few
v_gene: TRBV12-3/TRBV12-4
d_gene: -
j_gene: TRBJ2-2
CDR3aa: CASSLAWGPTGELFF
CDR3nt: TGTGCCAGCAGTTTGGCGTGGGGACCCACCGGGGAGCTGTTTTTT

abundance: few
v_gene: TRBV29-1
d_gene: TRBD2
j_gene: TRBJ2-3
CDR3aa: CSAKGGLSTDTQYF
CDR3nt: TGCAGCGCAAAGGGAGGGCTCAGCACAGATACGCAGTATTTT

abundance: few
v_gene: TRBV11-2
d_gene: -
j_gene: TRBJ2-3
CDR3aa: CASSTYRRASDTQYF
CDR3nt: TGTGCCAGCAGCACGTATAGGAGGGCATCAGATACGCAGTATTTT

abundance: many
v_gene: TRBV12-3/TRBV12-4
d_gene: -
j_gene: TRBJ2-7
CDR3aa: CASSSRGPLSIHEQYF
CDR3nt: TGTGCCAGCAGTTCCCGGGGACCTCTGTCAATCCACGAGCAGTACTTC

abundance: few
v_gene: TRBV7-2
d_gene: -
j_gene: TRBJ2-3
CDR3aa: CASGNQVAFTDTQYF
CDR3nt: TGTGCCAGCGGCAACCAGGTGGCCTTCACAGATACGCAGTATTTT

abundance: -
v_gene: TRBV20-1
d_gene: TRBD2
j_gene: TRBJ2-5
CDR3aa: CSADRTSGGAVETQYF
CDR3nt: TGCAGTGCTGATCGGACTAGCGGGGGGGCCGTTGAGACCCAGTACTTC

abundance: -
v_gene: TRBV9
d_gene: -
j_gene: TRBJ1-6
CDR3aa: CASSSTTASPLHF
CDR3nt: TGTGCCAGCAGCTCAACGACCGCTTCACCCCTCCACTTT

abundance: -
v_gene: TRBV5-4
d_gene: -
j_gene: TRBJ1-2
CDR3aa: CASSSETGTYGYTF
CDR3nt: TGTGCCAGCAGCTCGGAAACAGGGACCTATGGCTACACCTTC

abundance: few
v_gene: TRBV21-1
d_gene: -
j_gene: TRBJ2-7
CDR3aa: CASLTLQGDWREQYF
CDR3nt: TGTGCCAGCCTAACTTTACAGGGGGATTGGAGGGAGCAGTACTTC